This TCR beta chain was retrieved from a study of T cell repertoires in cytomegalovirus infection. Overall study context: Public TCR beta signatures indicated both CMV infection and matching HLA type. Study-level findings and limits: The cumulative frequency of public TCR beta families distinguished individuals who carried CMV together with the relevant HLA. The ex vivo response showed dominance by HLA-C-restricted CMV-specific TCR beta clonotypes.

The V end was cut by 6 bases, the J end by 0 bases, with 9 bases between. Germline V CDR1 and CDR2: MDHEN, SYDVKM. The CDR3 loop spans 15 amino acids. This clonotype showed up many times. As yet, its antigen is unknown. TCRdb re-analysed the reads in MiXCR, keeping a single row per CDR3 protein. The sample yields about 360,000 distinct CDR3 sequences, 15% to 20% seen once. Material for sequencing was PBMCs. The J gene is TRBJ1-6, the V gene TRBV28; D unresolved. This clonotype was sampled from a human donor in good health (CMV status not recorded). Some clones in this sample may be carry-over from other donors' samples. CDR3 sequence reads: CASSPEGSYNSPLHF. The CDR3 DNA reads as TGTGCCAGCAGCCCTGAGGGCTCCTATAATTCACCCCTCCACTTT.